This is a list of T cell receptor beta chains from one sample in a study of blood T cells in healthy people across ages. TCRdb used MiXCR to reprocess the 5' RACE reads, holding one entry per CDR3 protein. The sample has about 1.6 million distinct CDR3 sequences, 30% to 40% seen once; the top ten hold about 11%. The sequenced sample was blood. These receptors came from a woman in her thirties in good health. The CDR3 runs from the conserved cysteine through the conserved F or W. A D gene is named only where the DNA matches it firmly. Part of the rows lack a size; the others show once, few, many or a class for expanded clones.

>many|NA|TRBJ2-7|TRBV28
TGTGCCAGCAGTAGGCCGGGCCTGGGGTACGAGCAGTACTTC
CASSRPGLGYEQYF
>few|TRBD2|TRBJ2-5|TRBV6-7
TGTGCCAGCAGATTTCGGGGGGGCCCCCAAGAGACCCAGTACTTC
CASRFRGGPQETQYF
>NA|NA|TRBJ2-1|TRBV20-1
TGCAGTGCTAGAGCCTCGGGGAGAGATGACAATGAGCAGTTCTTC
CSARASGRDDNEQFF
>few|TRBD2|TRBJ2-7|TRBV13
TGTGCCAGCAGCTCGACTAGCGGGAGGACCCACGAGCAGTACTTC
CASSSTSGRTHEQYF
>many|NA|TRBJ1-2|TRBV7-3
TGTGCCAGCAGCTTCTCGCCTGCCGTCCAGGCGACGGGTCGGGGCTACACCTTC
CASSFSPAVQATGRGYTF
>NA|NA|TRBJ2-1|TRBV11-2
TGTGCCAGCAGCTTAGAACCCTCCTACAATGAGCAGTTCTTC
CASSLEPSYNEQFF
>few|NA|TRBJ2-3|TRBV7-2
TGTGCCAGCAGCCCAGGTTGGCCTCTCACAGATACGCAGTATTTT
CASSPGWPLTDTQYF
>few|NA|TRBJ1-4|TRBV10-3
TGTGCCATCAGTGAGTCGAACAGGAATAATGAAAAACTGTTTTTT
CAISESNRNNEKLFF
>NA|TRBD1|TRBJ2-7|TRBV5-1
TGCGCCAGCAGCCCGACAGGGTTTGACTACGAGCAGTACTTC
CASSPTGFDYEQYF
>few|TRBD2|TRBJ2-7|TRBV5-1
TGCGCCAGCAGCTTGGGAGCGGGAACCAACGAGCAGTACTTC
CASSLGAGTNEQYF